This record concerns one T cell receptor (beta chain) sequence. Its antigen is unknown. Unique molecular identifiers were incorporated into the prepared TCRbeta library. From the PCR reads, TCRdb called clonotypes with MiXCR, one entry per CDR3 protein. The table shows approximately 220,000 distinct CDR3 sequences, with under 20% occurring only once. The entry originates in a study of T-cell reconstitution after alpha-beta-depleted transplantation in children. General observations from the study: Fresh T-cell production supplied most of the T-cell counts and diversity seen one year after transplant. Where alpha-beta T cells came from about two months after transplant was reportedly several hundred expanded graft clones. TCRbeta diversity was high at day 60 in some patients (a result of surviving recipient T cells and thymic progenitors).

The trim removed 2 bases at V and 0 bases at J, leaving 15 bases unmatched. CDR3 length equals 20 residues. The chain combines TRBV12-3 or TRBV12-4 with TRBJ2-3, with 9 bases matching TRBD1. This sequence originates from a male patient aged 2 to 10 who had a stem cell transplant for acute lymphoblastic leukemia, so the T cells may come from the graft donor. Sequences were derived from PBMCs, mostly from graft donor cells, sampled 360 days after TCRalphabeta/CD19-depleted stem cell transplant. CDR3 in amino acids: CASSLMGQGNRLPSTDTQYF. The CDR3 DNA is TGTGCCAGCAGTTTAATGGGACAGGGCAACCGATTACCTAGCACAGATACGCAGTATTTT.